The TCR beta chain described here comes from a study of response to subunit inactivated influenza vaccine. Trimming left V 4 bases short and J 1 base short, with 19 bases between. CDR3 length equals 16 residues. The V gene's germline CDR1 is DFQATT and CDR2 SNEGSKA (reference sequence). TCRdb re-derived calls from the RT-PCR reads in MiXCR, one entry per CDR3 protein. Of 500,000 to 600,000 distinct CDR3 sequences in the sample, 16% were seen once. Study-wide results and caveats: Authors suggested each seasonal flu vaccination may recruit only limited numbers of new T cells.

This clonotype was picked up a small number of times. Its target is unknown. V is TRBV20-1 and J is TRBJ1-1; possibly TRBD1 for D (5 bases). Source: CD4+ T cells sorted from PBMCs, taken 23 months after vaccination. The TCR originated in a man between 50 and 75 years old who received an inactivated influenza vaccine. The CDR3 protein is CSAIIFQQGSNTEAFF. CDR3 DNA: TGCAGTGCTATAATATTCCAGCAGGGCTCGAACACTGAAGCTTTCTTT.